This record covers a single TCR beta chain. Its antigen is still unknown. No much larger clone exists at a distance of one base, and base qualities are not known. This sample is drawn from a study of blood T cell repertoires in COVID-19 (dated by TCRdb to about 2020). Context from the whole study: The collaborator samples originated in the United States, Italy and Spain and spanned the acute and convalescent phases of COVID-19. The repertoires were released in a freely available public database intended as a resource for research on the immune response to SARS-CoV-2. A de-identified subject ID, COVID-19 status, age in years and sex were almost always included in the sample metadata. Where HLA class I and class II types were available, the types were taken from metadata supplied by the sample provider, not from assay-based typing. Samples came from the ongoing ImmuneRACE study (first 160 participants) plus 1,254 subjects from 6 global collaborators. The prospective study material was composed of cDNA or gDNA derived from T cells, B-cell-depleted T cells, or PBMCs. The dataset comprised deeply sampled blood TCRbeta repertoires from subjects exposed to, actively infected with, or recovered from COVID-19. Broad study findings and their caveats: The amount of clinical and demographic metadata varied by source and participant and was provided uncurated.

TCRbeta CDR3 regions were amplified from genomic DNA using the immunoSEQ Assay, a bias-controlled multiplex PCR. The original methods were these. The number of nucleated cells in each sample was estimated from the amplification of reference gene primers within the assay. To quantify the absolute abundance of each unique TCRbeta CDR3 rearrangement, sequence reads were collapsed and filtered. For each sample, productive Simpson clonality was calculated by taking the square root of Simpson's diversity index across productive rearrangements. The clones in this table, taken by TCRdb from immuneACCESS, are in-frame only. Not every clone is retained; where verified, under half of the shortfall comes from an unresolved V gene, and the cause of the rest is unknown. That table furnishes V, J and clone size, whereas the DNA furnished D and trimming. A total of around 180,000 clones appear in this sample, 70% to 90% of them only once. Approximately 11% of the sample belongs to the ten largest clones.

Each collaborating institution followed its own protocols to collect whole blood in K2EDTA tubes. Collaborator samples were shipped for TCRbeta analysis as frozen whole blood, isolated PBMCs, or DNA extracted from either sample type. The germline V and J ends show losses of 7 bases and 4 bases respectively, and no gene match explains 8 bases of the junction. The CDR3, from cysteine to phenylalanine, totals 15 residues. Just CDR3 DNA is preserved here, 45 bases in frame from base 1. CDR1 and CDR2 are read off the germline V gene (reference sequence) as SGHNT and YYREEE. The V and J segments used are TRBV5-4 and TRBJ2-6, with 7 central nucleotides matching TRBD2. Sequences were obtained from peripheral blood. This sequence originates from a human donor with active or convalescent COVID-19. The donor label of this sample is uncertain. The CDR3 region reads CASRPRESGANVLTF. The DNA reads TGTGCCAGCCGTCCGCGGGAGTCAGGGGCCAACGTCCTGACTTTC.